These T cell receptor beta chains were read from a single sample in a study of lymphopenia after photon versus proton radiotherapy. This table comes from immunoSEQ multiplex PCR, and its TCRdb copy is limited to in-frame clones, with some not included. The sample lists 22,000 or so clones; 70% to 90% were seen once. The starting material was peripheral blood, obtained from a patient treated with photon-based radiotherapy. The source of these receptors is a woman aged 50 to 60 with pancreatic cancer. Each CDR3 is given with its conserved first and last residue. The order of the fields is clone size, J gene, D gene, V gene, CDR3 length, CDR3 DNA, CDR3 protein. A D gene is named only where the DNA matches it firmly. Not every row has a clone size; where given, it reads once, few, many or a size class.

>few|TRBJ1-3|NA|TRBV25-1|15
TGTGCCAGCAGGGGAACCAGAGCTATTCGAAACACCATATATTTT
CASRGTRAIRNTIYF
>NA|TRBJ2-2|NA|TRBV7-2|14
TGTGCCAGCAGCTTAAGGCAGAACACCGGGGAGCTGTTTTTT
CASSLRQNTGELFF
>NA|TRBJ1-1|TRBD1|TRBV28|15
TGTGCCAGCAGACCCCCAGGGGGGGGGAACACTGAAGCTTTCTTT
CASRPPGGGNTEAFF
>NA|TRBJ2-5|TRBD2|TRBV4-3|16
TGCGCCAGCAGCCAAGAACTTCTAGCGGGAGTAGAGACCCAGTACTTC
CASSQELLAGVETQYF
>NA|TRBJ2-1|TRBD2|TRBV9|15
TGTGCCAGCAGCGTTAGCGGGGCCGTTTACAATGAGCAGTTCTTC
CASSVSGAVYNEQFF
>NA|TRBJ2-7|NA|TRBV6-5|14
TGTGCCAGCAGCCCCCAGGGAAGGGTCTACGAGCAGTACTTC
CASSPQGRVYEQYF
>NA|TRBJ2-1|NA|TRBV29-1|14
TGCAGCGTTGAGGGACGGGGAGGATACAATGAGCAGTTCTTC
CSVEGRGGYNEQFF
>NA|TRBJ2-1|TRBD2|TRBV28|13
TGTGCCAGCAGACTAGCGGATTACAATGAGCAGTTCTTC
CASRLADYNEQFF
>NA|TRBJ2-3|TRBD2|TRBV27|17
TGTGCCAGCAGTTTATATCTGACTAGCGGGAGCCACGATACGCAGAATTTT
CASSLYLTSGSHDTQNF
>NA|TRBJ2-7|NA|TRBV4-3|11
TGCGCCAGCAGCTCCTCCTACGAGCAGTACTTC
CASSSSYEQYF
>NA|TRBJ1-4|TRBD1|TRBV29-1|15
TGCAGCGTTGGCAGGGGGCTTGGAACTAATGAAAAACTGTTTTTT
CSVGRGLGTNEKLFF
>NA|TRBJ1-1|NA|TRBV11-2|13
TGTGCCAGCAGCTTAGAGCCGAACACTGAAGCTTTCTTT
CASSLEPNTEAFF
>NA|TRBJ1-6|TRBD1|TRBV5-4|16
TGTGCCAGCAGCGCCCGGGACAGGGGAAATAATTCACCCCTCCACTTT
CASSARDRGNNSPLHF
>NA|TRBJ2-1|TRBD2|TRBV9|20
TGTGCCAGCAGCGTAGAGAAGGGGGGACTAGCGGGAGGCGGGTACAATGAGCAGTTCTTC
CASSVEKGGLAGGGYNEQFF
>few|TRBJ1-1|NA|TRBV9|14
TGTGCCAGCAGCGCCAACGACACACCCGACGAAGCTTTCTTT
CASSANDTPDEAFF
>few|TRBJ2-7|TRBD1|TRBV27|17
TGTGCCAGCAGTTTAAATACCCTCGGGACAGGTACTTACGAGCAGTACTTC
CASSLNTLGTGTYEQYF
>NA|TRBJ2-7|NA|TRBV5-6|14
TGTGCCAGCAGCCCTGGACACGGAAACTACGAGCAGTACTTC
CASSPGHGNYEQYF
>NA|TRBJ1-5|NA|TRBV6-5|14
TGTGCCAGCAGTTACGGGCAGCCGCCTCAGCCCCAGCATTTT
CASSYGQPPQPQHF
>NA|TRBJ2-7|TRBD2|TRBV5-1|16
TGCGCCAGCAGCTGGACGGTTAGCGGGGGTTCCTACGAGCAGTACTTC
CASSWTVSGGSYEQYF
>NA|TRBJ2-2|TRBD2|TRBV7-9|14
TGTGCCAGCAGCTTACGGGAGGTCACCGGGGAGCTGTTTTTT
CASSLREVTGELFF
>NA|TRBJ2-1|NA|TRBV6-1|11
TGTGCCAGTAACATCTACAATGAGCAGTTCTTC
CASNIYNEQFF
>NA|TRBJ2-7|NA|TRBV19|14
TGTGCCAGTAGTATAGGAAGGACAGCTGACGAGCAGTACTTC
CASSIGRTADEQYF
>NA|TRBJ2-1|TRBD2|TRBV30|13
TGTGCCTGGAGTATAGCGGGGCTCAATGAGCAGTTCTTC
CAWSIAGLNEQFF
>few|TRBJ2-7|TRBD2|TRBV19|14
TGTGCCAGTTCGACTAGCGGGAGTGTATACGAGCAGTACTTC
CASSTSGSVYEQYF
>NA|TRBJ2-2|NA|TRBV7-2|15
TGTGCCAGCAGCAAATGGACTGGAAACACCGGGGAGCTGTTTTTT
CASSKWTGNTGELFF
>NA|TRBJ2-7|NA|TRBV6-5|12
TGTGCCAGCAGTAACCCCGGGGACGAGCAGTACTTC
CASSNPGDEQYF
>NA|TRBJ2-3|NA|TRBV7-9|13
TGTGCCAGCAGCTCATCCCCCACAGATACGCAGTATTTT
CASSSSPTDTQYF
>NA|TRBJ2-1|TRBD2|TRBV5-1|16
TGCGCCAGCAGCATCCGGGCGGGACTAGCGGGGAATGAGCAGTTCTTC
CASSIRAGLAGNEQFF
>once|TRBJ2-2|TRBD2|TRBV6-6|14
TGTGCCAGCAGGGGGGGAGGGCCTATCGGGGAGCTGTTTTTT
CASRGGGPIGELFF
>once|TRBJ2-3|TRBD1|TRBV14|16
TGTGCCAGCAGCCAAGAGAGTACAGGGGGTGCAGATACGCAGTATTTT
CASSQESTGGADTQYF
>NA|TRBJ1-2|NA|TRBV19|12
TGTGCCAGTAGTACCGCCTTTGGGGGCTACACCTTC
CASSTAFGGYTF